Following are 26 T cell receptor beta chains from one sample sequenced in a study of CXCR3-negative and CXCR3-positive naive CD8 T cells. Study results and limitations: Higher TRB CDR3 hydrophobicity marked CXCR3-positive naive cells relative to CXCR3-negative naive cells.

Researchers prepared the TRB cDNA libraries using 5' RACE with UMI labels. TCRdb reprocessed the 5' RACE reads, keeping one entry per CDR3 protein, no DNA. The table for this sample gives around 60,000 distinct CDR3 sequences. Their antigen targets remain unknown. Source material: naive CXCR3+ CD8+ T cells from blood. This sample's subset: CD45RO-CCR7+CD27+CD95- naive CD8+ T cells expressing CXCR3 (TNR3+). The receptor set was obtained from a human donor in good health. Some clones in this sample may be carry-over from other donors' samples.

The J gene is TRBJ2-3, the V gene TRBV7-6; with no DNA, the TCRdb D assignment of TRBD1 cannot be verified. The CDR3 sequence is 15 residues long. Germline CDR1 and CDR2: SGHVS and FNYEAQ. This chain's CDR3 is CASSFGGSSTDTQYF. Based on the CDR3 plus reference TRBV7-6 and TRBJ2-3, the full variable domain is GAGVSQSPRYKVTKRGQDVALRCDPISGHVSLYWYRQALGQGPEFLTYFNYEAQQDKSGLPNDRFSAERPEGSISTLTIQRTEQRDSAMYRCASSFGGSSTDTQYFGPGTRLTVL.

V gene TRBV6-2 or TRBV6-3 combines with J gene TRBJ1-1. This CDR3 region has 18 residues. CDR1 and CDR2 (germline): MNHEY, SVGEGT. CDR3 region: CASSLPDLGEVENTEAFF.

This sequence joins TRBV6-4 and TRBJ2-1; TCRdb calls TRBD1, which cannot be checked without DNA. In germline, CDR1 is MRHNA, CDR2 SNTAGT. The CDR3 runs 16 residues. CDR3 residues: CASSDSGQGAINEQFF.

J is TRBJ2-7 and V is TRBV7-9. Per germline, CDR1 SEHNR and CDR2 FQNEAQ (reference sequence). This CDR3 has 11 residues. CDR3 in amino acids: CASSLGAEQYF. Full variable domain (remainder filled in from reference TRBV7-9 and TRBJ2-7): DTGVSQNPRHKITKRGQNVTFRCDPISEHNRLYWYRQTLGQGPEFLTYFQNEAQLEKSRLLSDRFSAERPKGSFSTLEIQRTEQGDSAMYLCASSLGAEQYFGPGTRLTVT.

This rearrangement joins TRBV29-1 to TRBJ1-1. CDR3 length: 14 residues. Germline V gene lookup returns CDR1 SQVTM and CDR2 ANQGSEA. CDR3 loop: CSVGVSVFSAEAFF.

The chain recombines TRBV19 with TRBJ2-7; the TCRdb D gene call, TRBD1, has no DNA to confirm it. The germline V gene encodes CDR1 LNHDA and CDR2 SQIVND (reference sequence). The CDR3 has 12 amino acids. CDR3 region: CASSIGGYEQYF. Drawing the rest from reference TRBV19 and TRBJ2-7, the complete variable domain is DGGITQSPKYLFRKEGQNVTLSCEQNLNHDAMYWYRQDPGQGLRLIYYSQIVNDFQKGDIAEGYSVSREKKESFPLTVTSAQKNPTAFYLCASSIGGYEQYFGPGTRLTVT.

V and J are TRBV6-2 or TRBV6-3 and TRBJ2-7. This CDR3 spans 13 amino acids. Germline CDR1 reads MNHEY; CDR2 reads SVGEGT. CDR3 sequence: CASSSENAYEQYF.

This clonotype is labeled medium-sized based on frequency. J is TRBJ2-7 and V is TRBV4-3. The CDR3 covers 13 residues. Germline CDR1 reads LGHNA; CDR2 reads YSLEER. CDR3 protein: CASSQDASYEQYF.

The rearrangement uses TRBV6-6 and TRBJ1-4; there is no DNA to check the TCRdb D call of TRBD1. The germline CDR1 and CDR2 sequences are MNHNY and SVGAGI (reference sequence). The CDR3 runs to 19 residues. The CDR3 loop reads CASSYSSGILPATNEKLFF.

The chain has TRBV29-1 and TRBJ2-2; TCRdb selects TRBD2, and the lack of DNA leaves this call unchecked. The CDR3 covers 14 residues. Germline V CDR1 and CDR2: SQVTM, ANQGSEA. CDR3 amino acids: CSAEEGANTGELFF.

The gene calls are TRBV10-3 and TRBJ1-1. CDR1 is ENHRY, CDR2 SYGVKD, per germline. The CDR3 runs 14 residues. CDR3 amino acids: CAISESGGRTEAFF.

The V gene is TRBV10-2, the J gene TRBJ2-7; there is no DNA to check the TCRdb D call of TRBD1. The CDR3 loop spans 13 amino acids. CDR1 is WSHSY and CDR2 is SAAADI in the germline V gene. CDR3: CASTPGTGYEQYF.

This chain joins TRBV9 and TRBJ2-3. The CDR3 is 15 amino acids. Germline assignment: CDR1 SGDLS and CDR2 YYNGEE. CDR3 region: CASSVAVGRADTQYF. The entire variable domain, with the rest obtained from reference TRBV9 and TRBJ2-3, is as follows: DSGVTQTPKHLITATGQRVTLRCSPRSGDLSVYWYQQSLDQGLQFLIQYYNGEERAKGNILERFSAQQFPDLHSELNLSSLELGDSALYFCASSVAVGRADTQYFGPGTRLTVL.

The chain recombines TRBV20-1 with TRBJ1-2; TCRdb's assignment of TRBD1 cannot be checked, as there is no DNA. Germline V lookup: CDR1 DFQATT, CDR2 SNEGSKA (reference sequence). There are 16 residues in the CDR3. Here the CDR3 reads CSARDQTGPAAYGYTF.

The chain joins TRBV12-5 to TRBJ2-7; TCRdb outputs TRBD1, but without DNA this stays unchecked. Germline values: CDR1 LGHNT, CDR2 FRNRAP. This CDR3 has 13 amino acids. This chain's CDR3 is CASGTATGWEQYF.

The chain carries TRBV11-2 and TRBJ2-7; absent DNA, TCRdb's TRBD2 call cannot be checked. The CDR3 consists of 15 residues. Germline V gene data show CDR1 as SGHAT and CDR2 as FQNNGV. The CDR3 sequence is CASSPQRGSSYEQYF.

The chain carries TRBV7-6 and TRBJ2-2; without DNA, the TCRdb call of TRBD1 cannot be checked. CDR1 SGHVS and CDR2 FNYEAQ come from the germline V gene. This CDR3 is built from 16 residues. The CDR3 loop is CASSVQGIPSTGELFF.

This chain links TRBV5-1 with TRBJ1-1; the D call from TCRdb, TRBD1, cannot be confirmed without DNA. The CDR3 spans 13 residues. Germline V CDR1 and CDR2: SGHRS, YFSETQ. The CDR3 here is CASNYRGGTEAFF.

The rearrangement joins TRBV28 to TRBJ1-2. CDR3 length equals 13 residues. CDR1 is MDHEN and CDR2 is SYDVKM in the germline V gene. The CDR3: CASSLGLARGYTF.

The gene calls are TRBV20-1 and TRBJ2-7; the TCRdb call, TRBD1, lacks DNA for checking. From germline, CDR1 is DFQATT and CDR2 SNEGSKA (reference sequence). The CDR3 extends over 17 amino acids. The CDR3 spells CSALNSFQGALTYEQYF.

V and J are TRBV6-2 or TRBV6-3 and TRBJ2-1. Germline CDR1 is MNHEY and CDR2 is SVGEGT. This CDR3 is built from 12 residues. This CDR3 reads CASSYGHNEQFF.

This chain connects TRBV6-2 or TRBV6-3 to TRBJ2-6. The germline V gene has CDR1 MNHEY and CDR2 SVGEGT. There are 15 residues in the CDR3. The CDR3 is CASSSQFSGANVLTF.

The rearrangement uses TRBV20-1 and TRBJ2-3; checking the TCRdb D call of TRBD1 is not possible without DNA. The CDR3 has 17 amino acids. Germline CDR1 is DFQATT and CDR2 is SNEGSKA (reference sequence). The CDR3 protein is CSARDQGALTSTDTQYF.

The chain recombines TRBV30 with TRBJ2-2. CDR1 and CDR2 (germline): GTSNPN, SVGIG (reference sequence). CDR3 size: 18 residues. The CDR3: CAWSVVGRSIANTGELFF.

The chain carries TRBV20-1 and TRBJ2-7; lacking DNA, the TRBD2 call made by TCRdb goes unchecked. The CDR3 extends over 14 amino acids. Per germline, CDR1 DFQATT and CDR2 SNEGSKA (reference sequence). CDR3 sequence reads: CSARSGGVDYEQYF.

V is TRBV6-5 and J is TRBJ1-1. Germline V gene sequence: CDR1 MNHEY, CDR2 SVGAGI. The CDR3 is 13 residues long. The CDR3 sequence: CASSRYRGTEAFF.